Each of the 26 T cell receptor beta chains below was sequenced from the same sample in a study of T cell responses to AZD1222 COVID-19 vaccine. Libraries were prepared by immunoSEQ multiplex PCR; TCRdb keeps only in-frame clonotypes and omits some of them. The sample yields about 130,000 clones, more than 90% seen once. The starting material was peripheral blood, obtained 28 days after the second AZD1222 dose. The receptor set was obtained from an adult who received the AZD1222 COVID-19 vaccine.

This clone was detected only once. The chain joins TRBV2 to TRBJ1-3, with D unresolved. The CDR3 has 15 amino acids. V was shortened by 6 bases and J by 0 bases, with 12 bases between the two germline ends. Germline V gene data show CDR1 as SNHLY and CDR2 as FYNNEI. CDR3 region: CASRGGRISGNTIYF. DNA for the CDR3: TGTGCCAGCAGAGGTGGCCGAATCTCTGGAAACACCATATATTTT.

The gene calls are TRBV29-1 and TRBJ2-3; 10 nucleotides line up with TRBD2. CDR3 length: 18 amino acids. CDR1 SQVTM and CDR2 ANQGSEA come from the germline V gene. V lost 5 bases to trimming and J lost 4 bases; unmatched junction nucleotides: 18. The CDR3 bases are TGCAGCGTTCTTACCATAGTTCGGACTAGCGGTCTCGCAGATACGCAGTATTTT. The encoded protein is CSVLTIVRTSGLADTQYF.

This chain connects TRBV4-3 to TRBJ1-6; D might be TRBD1 (5 bases). Trimming stripped 5 bases from V and 0 bases from J, with 11 bases between. The CDR3 is 16 residues long. Germline V gene data show CDR1 as LGHNA and CDR2 as YSLEER. The CDR3 DNA sequence: TGCGCCAGCAGCGAACAGGCCATCTCCTATAATTCACCCCTCCACTTT. This codes for CASSEQAISYNSPLHF.

The CDR3: CASNPGGNSNQPQHF. DNA for the CDR3: TGTGCCAGTAACCCAGGGGGGAATAGCAATCAGCCCCAGCATTTT. J is TRBJ1-5 and V is TRBV19, with TRBD1 identical over 7 bases. The junction had 6 bases not matched to a gene; V was cut back by 7 bases and J by 0 bases. The CDR3 sequence is 15 residues long. Germline V gene data show CDR1 as LNHDA and CDR2 as SQIVND (reference sequence). Based on the CDR3 plus reference TRBV19 and TRBJ1-5, the full variable domain is DGGITQSPKYLFRKEGQNVTLSCEQNLNHDAMYWYRQDPGQGLRLIYYSQIVNDFQKGDIAEGYSVSREKKESFPLTVTSAQKNPTAFYLCASNPGGNSNQPQHFGDGTRLSIL.

This chain joins TRBV5-1 and TRBJ2-7, with D possibly TRBD1 on 6 matching bases. Trimming shortened V by 0 bases and J by 10 bases, and 8 bases separated the two germline ends. This CDR3 is 11 amino acids long. CDR1 and CDR2 (germline): SGHRS, YFSETQ. This CDR3 reads CASSLDRDQYF. The CDR3 DNA sequence: TGCGCCAGCAGCTTGGACAGGGATCAGTACTTC.

This chain joins TRBV28 and TRBJ1-2; unclear D gene. CDR3 length: 17 residues. The germline gives CDR1 MDHEN, CDR2 SYDVKM. V lost 3 bases, J lost 4 bases, and 21 bases lay in between. The CDR3 bases are TGTGCCAGCAGTTTCGGATCCGGACGCCAACGGGGCTATGGCTACACCTTC. Protein product: CASSFGSGRQRGYGYTF.

The gene calls are TRBV12-3 or TRBV12-4 and TRBJ2-7; the D is unclear. Trimming pared 3 bases from V and 3 bases from J, leaving 9 bases between. The CDR3 length is 13 residues. The CDR3 DNA reads TGTGCCAGCAGTTTCAGTGACCTCTACGAGCAGTACTTC. Residues: CASSFSDLYEQYF.

V and J are TRBV6-1 and TRBJ1-2; possibly TRBD1 for D (6 bases). The CDR3 has 15 residues. The V end was cut by 3 bases, the J end by 3 bases, with 14 bases between. Per germline, CDR1 MNHNS and CDR2 SASEGT. CDR3 coding DNA: TGTGCCAGCAGTGAGCTCAACAGGGCCCACTATGGCTACACCTTC. Translating gives CASSELNRAHYGYTF.

The genes are TRBV7-3 and TRBJ2-1; 7 bases map to TRBD1. There are 13 residues in the CDR3. The V and J ends lost 4 bases and 5 bases, in that order; junction bases with no gene match: 2. CDR1 is SGHTA, CDR2 FQGTGA, per germline. CDR3: CASSSTGDNEQFF. The CDR3 DNA sequence: TGTGCCAGCAGCTCCACAGGGGACAATGAGCAGTTCTTC.

This clone came up once. The V gene is TRBV19, the J gene TRBJ1-2; TRBD1 aligns across 10 bases. Germline V gene lookup returns CDR1 LNHDA and CDR2 SQIVND (reference sequence). Trimming at V came to 1 base and at J to 4 bases, leaving 3 bases not matched to a gene. The CDR3 covers 15 residues. CDR3 loop: CASSIGDRGSYGYTF. DNA of the CDR3: TGTGCCAGTAGTATAGGGGACAGGGGCTCCTATGGCTACACCTTC.

The chain combines TRBV5-1 with TRBJ1-2; 10 bases match TRBD1. Trimming cost V 5 bases and J 2 bases; bases outside gene matches: 6. Germline assignment: CDR1 SGHRS and CDR2 YFSETQ. This CDR3 is built from 15 residues. The CDR3 DNA follows: TGCGCCAGCAGATATGGGGACAGGGGCAACTATGGCTACACCTTC. Translation gives CASRYGDRGNYGYTF. The full variable domain, in which reference TRBV5-1 and TRBJ1-2 provide the parts outside the CDR3, is KAGVTQTPRYLIKTRGQQVTLSCSPISGHRSVSWYQQTPGQGLQFLFEYFSETQRNKGNFPGRFSGRQFSNSRSEMNVSTLELGDSALYLCASRYGDRGNYGYTFGSGTRLTVV.

This rearrangement joins TRBV7-2 to TRBJ1-5; 10 bases are a match to TRBD1. Germline CDR1 reads SGHTA; CDR2 reads FQGNSA. The junction had 6 bases not matched to a gene; V was cut back by 2 bases and J by 5 bases. CDR3 size: 16 residues. The CDR3 reads CASSLKGTGVYQPQHF. The DNA of the CDR3 is TGTGCCAGCAGCTTAAAGGGGACAGGGGTGTATCAGCCCCAGCATTTT.

This chain joins TRBV5-6 and TRBJ1-1; a possible D gene is TRBD1 (5 bases). The CDR3 is 16 residues long. V was clipped by 4 bases and J by 3 bases, with 19 bases between them. CDR1 and CDR2 from the germline V gene are SGHDT and YYEEEE. CDR3 bases: TGTGCCAGCAGCACTGTACAGGTGTGGGGGGACACTGAAGCTTTCTTT. This sequence encodes CASSTVQVWGDTEAFF.

The chain combines TRBV3-1 (or the pseudogene TRBV3-2) with TRBJ1-3; D uncertain. The germline V gene has CDR1 LGHDT and CDR2 YNNKEL (reference sequence). V was cut by 2 bases and J by 8 bases, with 10 bases left in between. The CDR3 is 13 amino acids. This CDR3 is CASSQLVGDTIYF. As DNA, the CDR3 is TGTGCCAGCAGCCAACTTGTTGGGGACACCATATATTTT.

The rearrangement joins TRBV30 to TRBJ2-7; D remains ambiguous. Per germline, CDR1 GTSNPN and CDR2 SVGIG (reference sequence). The CDR3 has 12 amino acids. Trimming shortened V by 2 bases and J by 3 bases, and 8 bases separated the two germline ends. The chain's CDR3 is CAWSSGIYEQYF. The CDR3 DNA sequence: TGTGCCTGGAGTTCGGGTATCTACGAGCAGTACTTC.

CDR3 protein: CASSLGQGAGGNTIYF. The CDR3 DNA follows: TGTGCCAGCAGCTTAGGGCAGGGGGCGGGTGGAAACACCATATATTTT. The J gene is TRBJ1-3, the V gene TRBV7-2, with 8 nucleotides matching TRBD1. CDR3 length equals 16 residues. Per germline, CDR1 SGHTA and CDR2 FQGNSA. V dropped 1 base and J dropped 3; count of bases not matched to a gene: 5.

The rearrangement joins TRBV6-6 to TRBJ2-1; the D gene is possibly TRBD2 (5 bases). The CDR3 consists of 16 residues. The ends were cut back, 5 bases at V and 4 bases at J, with 18 bases in the middle. Per germline, CDR1 MNHNY and CDR2 SVGAGI (reference sequence). The CDR3 DNA follows: TGTGCCAGCAGTGGCAACGAAAGAGGGCTTTACAATGAGCAGTTCTTC. Its translation: CASSGNERGLYNEQFF.

This CDR3 reads CASSPWDNEQFF. The CDR3 bases are TGTGCCAGCAGTCCCTGGGACAATGAGCAGTTCTTC. This chain joins TRBV7-9 and TRBJ2-1, with D hard to call. The germline V gene has CDR1 SEHNR and CDR2 FQNEAQ (reference sequence). The CDR3 sequence is 12 residues long. Trimming pared 6 bases from V and 5 bases from J, leaving 8 bases between. Complete variable domain (other parts from reference TRBV7-9 and TRBJ2-1): DTGVSQNPRHKITKRGQNVTFRCDPISEHNRLYWYRQTLGQGPEFLTYFQNEAQLEKSRLLSDRFSAERPKGSFSTLEIQRTEQGDSAMYLCASSPWDNEQFFGPGTRLTVL.

The rearrangement uses TRBV29-1 and TRBJ2-1; 10 bases are shared with TRBD2. Germline CDR1 reads SQVTM; CDR2 reads ANQGSEA. This CDR3 contains 14 residues. The J segment lost 7 bases and the V segment lost 2 bases, leaving 5 bases of the junction unmatched. The CDR3 region has the DNA TGCAGCGTTGAACTAGCGGGAGTGGTGAATGAGCAGTTCTTC. Translation gives CSVELAGVVNEQFF.

This chain uses TRBV5-4 with TRBJ2-5; tentatively, D is TRBD2 (6 bases). The CDR3 contains 15 residues. V lost 2 bases, J lost 1 base, and 12 bases lay in between. The germline CDR1 and CDR2 sequences are SGHNT and YYREEE (reference sequence). The CDR3 reads CASSFNPGLQETQYF. The CDR3 nucleotides read TGTGCCAGCAGCTTTAATCCGGGACTCCAAGAGACCCAGTACTTC.

The chain has TRBV7-8 and TRBJ2-3; D possibly corresponds to TRBD2 (5 bases). The V gene's germline CDR1 is SGHVS and CDR2 FQNEAQ. V lost 2 bases and J 6 bases, leaving 9 bases between the germline ends. The CDR3 totals 13 residues. The CDR3 sequence: CASSLRETDTQYF. In nucleotides, the CDR3 is TGTGCCAGCAGCTTACGGGAAACGGATACGCAGTATTTT.

The chain recombines TRBV5-5 with TRBJ2-7; TRBD1 agrees at 11 bases. With V trimmed by 4 bases and J by 6 bases, 12 bases remained unmatched. The CDR3 covers 16 residues. Germline V gene lookup returns CDR1 SGHKS and CDR2 YYEKEE (reference sequence). The chain's CDR3 is CASSPGQGAGSGEQYF. Written as DNA, the CDR3 is TGTGCCAGCAGCCCAGGACAGGGGGCCGGTAGCGGCGAGCAGTACTTC.

The gene calls are TRBV4-3 and TRBJ2-3; D unresolved. Deletions cut 0 bases from V and 3 bases from J, with 10 bases between. Germline CDR1 LGHNA, CDR2 YSLEER. CDR3 size: 15 residues. The CDR3: CASSQEITKTDTQYF. The CDR3 nucleotides are TGCGCCAGCAGCCAAGAAATCACTAAAACAGATACGCAGTATTTT.

The rearrangement joins TRBV9 to TRBJ2-7, with TRBD1 matching over 10 bases. CDR1 SGDLS and CDR2 YYNGEE come from the germline V gene. This CDR3 has 15 amino acids. The V segment lost 0 bases and the J segment 3 bases; nucleotides outside the gene matches: 3. CDR3 loop: CASSVGTGGYYEQYF. The CDR3 DNA is TGTGCCAGCAGCGTAGGGACAGGGGGGTACTACGAGCAGTACTTC.

The chain couples TRBV2 to TRBJ2-5; D call uncertain. Germline CDR1 SNHLY, CDR2 FYNNEI. The CDR3 totals 12 residues. V shed 7 bases and J shed 0 bases, with 6 bases lying between them. The CDR3 region has the DNA TGTGCCAGCAATCCAGACCAAGAGACCCAGTACTTC. It specifies CASNPDQETQYF.

J is TRBJ2-1 and V is TRBV9; 10 positions agree with TRBD2. Per the germline V gene, CDR1 is SGDLS and CDR2 is YYNGEE. V was pared by 4 bases and J by 6 bases, with 10 bases of the junction left unmatched. The CDR3 covers 16 residues. The DNA of the CDR3 is TGTGCCAGCAGCACCTTGGGAACTAGCGGGATCAATGAGCAGTTCTTC. Its protein is CASSTLGTSGINEQFF.